What follows are 26 T cell receptor beta chains derived from one specimen sequenced in a study of blood T cell repertoires in COVID-19 (dated by TCRdb to about 2020). Libraries came from the immunoSEQ multiplex PCR assay. In its TCRdb copy, this immuneACCESS table keeps in-frame sequences only and misses some clones. Where compared with another copy, unresolved V genes explain less than half of these, and the others have no known cause. For this sample there are roughly 230,000 clones; around 83% appear just once. The ten largest clonotypes hold roughly 8.7% of the sample. Material: peripheral blood. The receptors were sampled from a man between 40 and 49 years old with active or convalescent COVID-19.

The rearrangement links TRBV19 to TRBJ1-3; D is undetermined. The CDR3 spans 16 residues. V lost 9 bases, J lost 2 bases, and 20 bases lay in between. Germline CDR1 is LNHDA and CDR2 is SQIVND (reference sequence). The CDR3: CASTEDYWIAGNTIYF. In DNA form, the CDR3 reads TGTGCCAGCACGGAGGACTACTGGATTGCTGGAAACACCATATATTTT.

V gene TRBV9 combines with J gene TRBJ2-7; 7 bases are a match to TRBD1. Per the germline V gene, CDR1 is SGDLS and CDR2 is YYNGEE. The J segment lost 8 bases and the V segment lost 0 bases, leaving 14 bases of the junction unmatched. This CDR3 is built from 16 residues. CDR3 amino acids: CASSVDGETGSGKQYF. In DNA form, the CDR3 reads TGTGCCAGCAGCGTAGATGGGGAGACAGGGTCGGGTAAGCAGTACTTC.

The chain combines TRBV12-5 with TRBJ2-2, with 13 bases matching TRBD2. This CDR3 is built from 19 residues. V lost 1 base to trimming and J lost 0 bases; unmatched junction nucleotides: 5. Germline V lookup: CDR1 LGHNT, CDR2 FRNRAP. CDR3 residues: CASGLGRGLAGTNTGELFF. The CDR3 DNA follows: TGTGCTAGTGGTTTGGGAAGGGGACTAGCGGGGACGAACACCGGGGAGCTGTTTTTT.

This rearrangement joins TRBV6-2 or TRBV6-3 to TRBJ1-1; weak D call: TRBD1 (5 bases). Between the trimmed V and J ends, which lost 6 bases and 5 bases, there was a span of 22 bases. The germline V gene encodes CDR1 MNHEY and CDR2 SVGEGT. This CDR3 comprises 16 residues. Written as DNA, the CDR3 is TGTGCCAGCAGCGCTCCCAGGGCCCTGGTTTTAACTGAAGCTTTCTTT. It codes for CASSAPRALVLTEAFF.

This rearrangement joins TRBV20-1 to TRBJ1-1; D uncertain. Germline CDR1 DFQATT, CDR2 SNEGSKA (reference sequence). The CDR3 runs 11 residues. V was cut by 4 bases and J by 4 bases, with 7 bases left in between. As DNA, the CDR3 is TGCAGTGCTACAGGAGGCACTGAAGCTTTCTTT. Translating gives CSATGGTEAFF.

This clone was seen a few times. The CDR3 reads CASSPYRGSSNQPQHF. CDR3 nucleotides: TGTGCCAGCAGTCCGTACAGGGGGTCCAGCAATCAGCCCCAGCATTTT. The chain has TRBV27 and TRBJ1-5, with 8 bases aligning to TRBD1. The J segment lost 1 base and the V segment lost 5 bases, leaving 7 bases of the junction unmatched. Germline V CDR1 and CDR2: MNHEY, SMNVEV (reference sequence). The CDR3 extends over 16 amino acids.

The chain employs TRBV7-9 and TRBJ2-5; 11 bases map to TRBD2. Germline CDR1 SEHNR, CDR2 FQNEAQ (reference sequence). V was clipped by 3 bases and J by 4 bases; unmatched bases: 4. There are 15 residues in the CDR3. The CDR3, as DNA: TGTGCCAGCAGCTTGGGGACTAGCGGATCAGAGACCCAGTACTTC. Protein product: CASSLGTSGSETQYF.

This sequence joins TRBV5-1 and TRBJ1-2, with D tentatively TRBD1 (5 bases). The V end was cut by 2 bases, the J end by 5 bases, with 10 bases between. The CDR3 runs 13 residues. CDR1 is SGHRS, CDR2 YFSETQ, per germline. The CDR3 protein is CASSLDQGYGYTF. The CDR3 region has the DNA TGCGCCAGCAGCTTAGACCAGGGATATGGCTACACCTTC.

The J gene is TRBJ2-1, the V gene TRBV7-9, with 7 bases matching TRBD1. The CDR3 spans 15 residues. V lost 5 bases and J lost 6; bases outside the gene matches: 10. Germline lookup yields CDR1 SEHNR and CDR2 FQNEAQ (reference sequence). The CDR3 nucleotides read TGTGCCAGCAGCGACCGGGACAGTAGGTCCAATGAGCAGTTCTTC. Residues: CASSDRDSRSNEQFF.

This chain uses TRBV24-1 with TRBJ1-6, with D possibly TRBD1 on 6 matching bases. The length of the CDR3 is 14 residues. From germline, CDR1 is KGHDR and CDR2 SFDVKD. Trimming shortened V by 12 bases and J by 6 bases, and 17 bases separated the two germline ends. In DNA, the CDR3 is TGTGCCCTACTCAGGACAGTCCCTAATTCACCCCTCCACTTT. It yields the protein CALLRTVPNSPLHF.

The CDR3 sequence is CASSFSPQQISTDTQYF. CDR3 in DNA: TGTGCCAGCAGTTTCTCACCCCAACAGATTAGCACAGATACGCAGTATTTT. The chain links TRBV27 to TRBJ2-3; no firm D call. Germline CDR1 MNHEY, CDR2 SMNVEV (reference sequence). CDR3 length: 17 amino acids. V was cut by 3 bases and J by 0 bases, with 16 bases left in between.

The V gene is TRBV13, the J gene TRBJ2-3, with D possibly TRBD1 on 6 matching bases. The germline V and J ends were trimmed by 5 bases and 4 bases, with 19 bases remaining between them. Germline CDR1 is PRHDT and CDR2 is FYEKMQ (reference sequence). This CDR3 is built from 16 residues. The chain's CDR3 is CASSALVAQGADTQYF. Here the CDR3 DNA reads TGTGCCAGCAGCGCCCTTGTCGCACAGGGAGCAGATACGCAGTATTTT.

The V call is TRBV19, the J call TRBJ1-1; TRBD1 aligns across 7 bases. From germline, CDR1 is LNHDA and CDR2 SQIVND (reference sequence). The CDR3 has 11 amino acids. V shed 3 bases, J shed 12 bases, and the junction held 4 bases outside the gene matches. CDR3 nucleotide sequence: TGTGCCAGTAGTATTGACAGGGAGACTTTCTTT. Protein: CASSIDRETFF.

V and J are TRBV30 and TRBJ1-2; the D is unclear. CDR3 length: 12 residues. V lost 0 bases and J 8 bases, leaving 10 bases between the germline ends. Germline CDR1 and CDR2: GTSNPN and SVGIG (reference sequence). The CDR3 protein is CAWSVLPGGYTF. The CDR3 coding sequence is TGTGCCTGGAGTGTTCTGCCGGGGGGCTACACCTTC.

This clone was seen a handful of times. The J gene is TRBJ1-4, the V gene TRBV14; unclear D gene. This CDR3 region has 12 residues. V was cut by 5 bases and J by 8 bases, with 9 bases left in between. Per germline, CDR1 SGHDN and CDR2 FVKESK. CDR3 amino acids: CASSRSREKLFF. In DNA form, the CDR3 reads TGTGCCAGCAGCAGATCGCGGGAAAAACTGTTTTTT.

The gene calls are TRBV6-5 and TRBJ2-7, with a possible D match to TRBD2 (8 bases). The CDR3 length is 16 residues. Germline V gene data show CDR1 as MNHEY and CDR2 as SVGAGI. Trimming left V 4 bases short and J 3 bases short, with 19 bases between. CDR3: CASSSREGRGNYEQYF. The CDR3 DNA is TGTGCCAGCAGTTCCCGGGAGGGCAGGGGGAACTACGAGCAGTACTTC.

The chain uses TRBV14 and TRBJ2-5; a weak D match, TRBD2 (6 bases). With 1 base removed from V and 4 bases from J, the gap between germline ends came to 13 bases. CDR3 length: 15 amino acids. Germline V CDR1 and CDR2: SGHDN, FVKESK. CDR3 coding DNA: TGTGCCAGCAGCCAAGTACTAGCCGGTTTAGAGACCCAGTACTTC. Translated: CASSQVLAGLETQYF.

This clone was seen only once. The chain links TRBV7-9 to TRBJ1-3; the D gene is possibly TRBD1 (6 bases). The CDR3 is 17 amino acids. Looked up from germline, CDR1 is SEHNR and CDR2 is FQNEAQ (reference sequence). The V gene lost 4 bases and the J gene lost 1 base, with 17 bases spanning the gap. CDR3 bases: TGTGCCAGCAGCTCAAAAACTCCCGGGACATCTGGAAACACCATATATTTT. As protein: CASSSKTPGTSGNTIYF. Complete variable domain (other parts from reference TRBV7-9 and TRBJ1-3): DTGVSQNPRHKITKRGQNVTFRCDPISEHNRLYWYRQTLGQGPEFLTYFQNEAQLEKSRLLSDRFSAERPKGSFSTLEIQRTEQGDSAMYLCASSSKTPGTSGNTIYFGEGSWLTVV.

The chain couples TRBV6-2 or TRBV6-3 to TRBJ2-7; TRBD2 might be the D (5 bases). The CDR3 is made up of 14 amino acids. Germline loops: CDR1 MNHEY, CDR2 SVGEGT. V was trimmed by 2 bases and J by 2 bases, leaving 10 bases between them. The CDR3 sequence: CASSYPWRTYEQYF. CDR3 sequence (DNA): TGTGCCAGCAGTTACCCCTGGAGGACCTACGAGCAGTACTTC.

This clone was recorded only once. This chain connects TRBV6-5 to TRBJ2-5; 9 nucleotides agree with TRBD1. The V and J ends lost 6 bases and 4 bases, in that order; junction bases with no gene match: 9. In germline, CDR1 is MNHEY, CDR2 SVGAGI. This CDR3 is 15 amino acids long. The CDR3 loop reads CASRTPGTGLETQYF. The CDR3, as DNA: TGTGCCAGCAGGACTCCCGGGACAGGGCTAGAGACCCAGTACTTC.

This clone was counted between two and nine times. Different DNA sequences within this sample yield the same CDR3. This chain connects TRBV5-5 to TRBJ1-6; a weak D match, TRBD1 (5 bases). CDR3 length: 15 residues. V was cut by 0 bases and J by 6 bases, with 10 bases left in between. Germline CDR1 is SGHKS and CDR2 is YYEKEE (reference sequence). CDR3 loop: CASSLAREVNSPLHF. CDR3 sequence (DNA): TGTGCCAGCAGCTTGGCCAGGGAGGTTAATTCACCCCTCCACTTT. The full variable domain, rest sourced from reference TRBV5-5 and TRBJ1-6, is DAGVTQSPTHLIKTRGQQVTLRCSPISGHKSVSWYQQVLGQGPQFIFQYYEKEERGRGNFPDRFSARQFPNYSSELNVNALLLGDSALYLCASSLAREVNSPLHFGNGTRLTVT.

The chain has TRBV12-3 or TRBV12-4 and TRBJ2-7; D not resolved. The V gene lost 1 base and the J gene lost 6 bases, with 7 bases spanning the gap. The CDR3 covers 12 residues. This CDR3 reads CASSLGQSEQYF. In DNA form, the CDR3 reads TGTGCCAGCAGTTTAGGGCAGTCCGAGCAGTACTTC.

The V gene is TRBV5-8, the J gene TRBJ2-5; 10 nucleotides line up with TRBD1. J gave up 5 bases and V 0 bases, and 4 bases lay outside the gene matches. Germline CDR1 and CDR2: SGHTS and YDEGEE. This CDR3 is 15 amino acids long. The CDR3 sequence is CASSLGQGAWETQYF. CDR3 bases: TGTGCCAGCAGCTTGGGACAGGGGGCGTGGGAGACCCAGTACTTC.

In regard to this clone: One junction end disagrees with the germline gene, perhaps due to a read error. The chain employs TRBV7-7 and TRBJ2-5; TRBD2 aligns across 8 bases. The germline CDR1 and CDR2 sequences are SSHAT and FNYEAQ (reference sequence). The length of the CDR3 is 15 residues. The CDR3 loop reads CASSLGGGPEETQYF. CDR3 in DNA: TGTGCTAGCAGCTTGGGCGGGGGGCCGGAAGAGACCCAGTACTTC.

This chain joins TRBV2 and TRBJ2-1; weak D call: TRBD2 (5 bases). V was shortened by 2 bases and J by 7 bases, with 12 bases between the two germline ends. Germline V CDR1 and CDR2: SNHLY, FYNNEI. This CDR3 region has 14 residues. The CDR3 sequence is CASSEFGERNEQFF. CDR3 in DNA: TGTGCCAGCAGTGAATTCGGGGAGAGGAATGAGCAGTTCTTC.

V usage is TRBV7-8 and J usage is TRBJ2-7; 10 bases map to TRBD1. The CDR3 is 16 amino acids. V shed 1 base, J shed 7 bases, and the junction held 10 bases outside the gene matches. CDR1 and CDR2 from the germline V gene are SGHVS and FQNEAQ. The CDR3 sequence: CASSLGRTGGVAEQYF. The CDR3 nucleotides read TGTGCCAGCAGCTTAGGTCGGACAGGGGGAGTAGCGGAGCAGTACTTC.